The TCR beta chain under discussion was sequenced for a study of CD8 T cells in ankylosing spondylitis. TCRdb processed the 5' RACE reads anew with MiXCR; each CDR3 protein has one entry. The sample consists of about 700,000 distinct CDR3 sequences, about 20% of them appearing once. CDR3 length: 16 amino acids. Deletions cut 5 bases from V and 2 bases from J, with 17 bases between. From germline, CDR1 is LNHDA and CDR2 SQIVND (reference sequence). Study-wide points: Significant enrichment of disease-linked clones was reportedly seen in matched ankylosing spondylitis synovial fluid. A TCR beta motif of several highly homologous variants seemed to mark ankylosing spondylitis blood.

A few counts support this clonotype. What it binds is not known. The chain links TRBV19 to TRBJ2-3; D is ambiguous. Sequenced: blood, either unsorted or a sorted T cell fraction (not recorded which). The clonotype originates from a male donor with ankylosing spondylitis. As DNA, the CDR3 is TGTGCCAGTAGTGACCGAACGACTGGTCTCACAGATACGCAGTATTTT. Amino acids: CASSDRTTGLTDTQYF.